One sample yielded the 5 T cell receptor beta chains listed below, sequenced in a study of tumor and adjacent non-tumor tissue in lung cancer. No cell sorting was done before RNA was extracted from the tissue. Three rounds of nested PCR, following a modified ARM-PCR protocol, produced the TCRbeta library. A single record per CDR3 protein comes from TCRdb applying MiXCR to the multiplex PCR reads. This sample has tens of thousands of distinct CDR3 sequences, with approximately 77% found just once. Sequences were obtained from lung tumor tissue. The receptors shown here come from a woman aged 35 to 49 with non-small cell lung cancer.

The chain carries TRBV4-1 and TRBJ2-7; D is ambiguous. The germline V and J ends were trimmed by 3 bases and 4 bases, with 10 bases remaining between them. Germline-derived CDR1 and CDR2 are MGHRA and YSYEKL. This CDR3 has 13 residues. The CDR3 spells CASSHDHSYEQYF. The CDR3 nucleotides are TGCGCCAGCAGCCACGATCACTCATACGAGCAGTACTTC.

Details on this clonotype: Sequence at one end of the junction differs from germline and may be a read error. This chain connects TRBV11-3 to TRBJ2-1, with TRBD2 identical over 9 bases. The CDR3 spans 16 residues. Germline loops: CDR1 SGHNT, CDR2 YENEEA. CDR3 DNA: TGCGCCAGCAGCTCGGGGGGGACTAGCTGGGGCAATAAGCAGTTCTTC. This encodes CASSSGGTSWGNKQFF. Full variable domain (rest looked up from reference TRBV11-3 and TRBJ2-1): EAGVVQSPRYKIIEKKQPVAFWCNPISGHNTLYWYLQNLGQGPELLIRYENEEAVDDSQLPKDRFSAERLKGVDSTLKIQPAELGDSAVYLCASSSGGTSWGNKQFFGPGTRLTVL.

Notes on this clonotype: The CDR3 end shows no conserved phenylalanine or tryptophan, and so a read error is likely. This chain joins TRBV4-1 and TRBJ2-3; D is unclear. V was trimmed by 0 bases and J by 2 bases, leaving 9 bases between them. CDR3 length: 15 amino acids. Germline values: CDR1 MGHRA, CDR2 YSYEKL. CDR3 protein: CASSQDLSNTDTQYS. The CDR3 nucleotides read TGCGCCAGCAGCCAAGATTTGTCTAACACAGATACGCAGTATTCT.

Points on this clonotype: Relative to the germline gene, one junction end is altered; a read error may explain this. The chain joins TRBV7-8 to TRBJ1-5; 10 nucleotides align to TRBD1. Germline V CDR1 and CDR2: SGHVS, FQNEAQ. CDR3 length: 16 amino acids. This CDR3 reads CASSRQGAYSNQAQHF. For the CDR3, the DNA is TGTGCTAGCAGCCGACAGGGGGCTTATAGCAATCAGGCCCAGCACTTT.

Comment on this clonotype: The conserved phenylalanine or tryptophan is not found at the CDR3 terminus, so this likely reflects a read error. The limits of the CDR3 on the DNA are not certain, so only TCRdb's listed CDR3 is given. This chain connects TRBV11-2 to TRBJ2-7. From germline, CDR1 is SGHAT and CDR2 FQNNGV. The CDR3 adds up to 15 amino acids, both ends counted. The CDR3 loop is CASSLGPQRSYKQYC.